This T cell receptor (beta chain) was profiled in a study of OX40 agonist ivuxolimab in advanced cancers. Generated by immunoSEQ multiplex PCR, the TCRdb table keeps only in-frame clones and is missing some. The data show just over 90,000 clones, 90% to 95% seen once. The J segment lost 5 bases and the V segment lost 4 bases, leaving 9 bases of the junction unmatched. CDR3 size: 14 residues. Germline-derived CDR1 and CDR2 are SGHRS and YFSETQ. The rearrangement links TRBV5-1 to TRBJ2-7, with 7 bases identical to TRBD1. The clonotype was recovered from an adult with an advanced solid tumor such as melanoma, head and neck, liver or kidney cancer. The input for sequencing was CD4+ or CD8+ T cells sorted from blood, taken in a trial of the OX40 agonist ivuxolimab. CDR3 in amino acids: CASSLRQGMHEQYF. The CDR3 nucleotides are TGCGCCAGCAGCCTCAGACAGGGCATGCACGAGCAGTACTTC. The whole variable domain, remainder taken from reference TRBV5-1 and TRBJ2-7, is KAGVTQTPRYLIKTRGQQVTLSCSPISGHRSVSWYQQTPGQGLQFLFEYFSETQRNKGNFPGRFSGRQFSNSRSEMNVSTLELGDSALYLCASSLRQGMHEQYFGPGTRLTVT.